These 25 T cell receptor beta chains were all obtained from the same sample, sequenced in a study of blood T cell repertoires in COVID-19. Repertoires were generated with immunoSEQ multiplex PCR, while TCRdb's copy carries only in-frame clones and drops some. Of under 150,000 clones in the sample, around 80% are singletons; the top ten hold around 5%. The specimen sequenced was peripheral blood. The receptors stem from a woman between 45 and 60 years old with acute or convalescent COVID-19.

This clone showed up just once. This rearrangement joins TRBV3-1 (or the pseudogene TRBV3-2) to TRBJ1-5; the D gene is possibly TRBD1 (5 bases). The CDR3 spans 16 residues. The V gene's germline CDR1 is LGHDT and CDR2 YNNKEL (reference sequence). The V end was cut by 0 bases, the J end by 4 bases, with 13 bases between. DNA for the CDR3: TGTGCCAGCAGCCAAGAAGGGGTAGGAGGGAATCAGCCCCAGCATTTT. This codes for CASSQEGVGGNQPQHF.

The chain combines TRBV19 with TRBJ1-3; the match to TRBD1 covers 8 bases. V lost 5 bases to trimming and J lost 3 bases; unmatched junction nucleotides: 6. Germline V gene lookup returns CDR1 LNHDA and CDR2 SQIVND (reference sequence). The CDR3 covers 15 residues. The CDR3 loop reads CASSRGQAFGNTIYF. As DNA, the CDR3 is TGTGCCAGTAGTCGGGGACAGGCGTTTGGAAACACCATATATTTT. Complete variable domain (other parts from reference TRBV19 and TRBJ1-3): DGGITQSPKYLFRKEGQNVTLSCEQNLNHDAMYWYRQDPGQGLRLIYYSQIVNDFQKGDIAEGYSVSREKKESFPLTVTSAQKNPTAFYLCASSRGQAFGNTIYFGEGSWLTVV.

V is TRBV11-3 and J is TRBJ2-1; 9 nucleotides line up with TRBD1. The CDR3 runs 14 residues. Germline assignment: CDR1 SGHNT and CDR2 YENEEA. J lost 10 bases, V lost 5 bases, and 9 bases had no gene match. CDR3 DNA sequence: TGTGCCAGCAGCCCGCCGGGACAGGGTAGGGAGCAGTTCTTC. Encoded protein: CASSPPGQGREQFF.

The chain carries TRBV11-2 and TRBJ2-1, with 11 bases matching TRBD2. V lost 5 bases to trimming and J lost 8 bases; unmatched junction nucleotides: 8. This CDR3 has 15 residues. The germline V gene encodes CDR1 SGHAT and CDR2 FQNNGV. The CDR3 region is CASSRSGGGSYEQFF. The CDR3 DNA sequence: TGTGCCAGCAGCCGTAGCGGGGGGGGAAGCTATGAGCAGTTCTTC.

This clone was seen just once. V is TRBV4-3 and J is TRBJ2-2; TRBD1 might be the D (5 bases). Germline CDR1 and CDR2: LGHNA and YSLEER. V was trimmed by 1 base and J by 5 bases, leaving 8 bases between them. The CDR3 consists of 14 residues. This CDR3 reads CASSQGQLTGELFF. The CDR3 DNA follows: TGCGCCAGCAGCCAAGGACAGTTGACCGGGGAGCTGTTTTTT.

This chain joins TRBV9 and TRBJ2-3; a weak D match, TRBD1 (7 bases). The germline gives CDR1 SGDLS, CDR2 YYNGEE. The CDR3 loop spans 15 amino acids. Trimming took off 4 bases at V and 4 bases at J, with 16 bases between the two ends. The CDR3: CASSPLQGGADTQYF. CDR3 in DNA: TGTGCCAGCAGCCCCCTCCAGGGGGGCGCAGATACGCAGTATTTT. The whole variable domain, remainder taken from reference TRBV9 and TRBJ2-3, is DSGVTQTPKHLITATGQRVTLRCSPRSGDLSVYWYQQSLDQGLQFLIQYYNGEERAKGNILERFSAQQFPDLHSELNLSSLELGDSALYFCASSPLQGGADTQYFGPGTRLTVL.

As concerns this clone: This may come from a read error, since a much larger clone is one base off. The J gene is TRBJ2-5, the V gene TRBV6-5, with D possibly matching TRBD2 (5 bases). Germline V gene sequence: CDR1 MNHEY, CDR2 SVGAGI. The CDR3 loop spans 11 amino acids. V was pared by 4 bases and J by 5 bases, with 5 bases between. DNA for the CDR3: TGTGCCAGCAGTTCGGGGGAGACCCAGTACTTC. It translates to CASSSGETQYF.

The genes are TRBV3-1 (or the pseudogene TRBV3-2) and TRBJ2-3, with 11 bases fitting TRBD2. Germline CDR1 is LGHDT and CDR2 is YNNKEL (reference sequence). This CDR3 contains 17 residues. V was pared by 1 base and J by 3 bases, with 6 bases of the junction left unmatched. For the CDR3, the DNA is TGTGCCAGCAGCCAAGGTCTTAGCGGGGGGGAGACAGATACGCAGTATTTT. Translating gives CASSQGLSGGETDTQYF.

This clone was counted between two and nine times. The rearrangement joins TRBV5-1 to TRBJ1-3; tentatively, D is TRBD1 (6 bases). V was trimmed by 3 bases and J by 1 base, leaving 11 bases between them. The germline CDR1 and CDR2 sequences are SGHRS and YFSETQ. This CDR3 has 15 residues. This chain's CDR3 is CASSSAGDSGNTIYF. CDR3 sequence (DNA): TGCGCCAGCAGCTCAGCAGGGGATTCTGGAAACACCATATATTTT.

The chain carries TRBV6-2 or TRBV6-3 and TRBJ1-2; 9 bases are shared with TRBD1. Germline CDR1 is MNHEY and CDR2 is SVGEGT. The CDR3 length is 12 residues. J lost 8 bases, V lost 6 bases, and 4 bases had no gene match. The CDR3 coding sequence is TGTGCCAGCAGCTTCACAGGGGGCGGCTACACCTTC. This translates into CASSFTGGGYTF.

The chain joins TRBV21-1 to TRBJ1-2; the table calls TRBD1, which could not be checked here. TRBV21-1 has pseudogene status. This CDR3 contains 12 residues. CDR3 sequence reads: CASSKGHNGYTF. The CDR3 nucleotides are TGTGCCAGCAGCAAAGGGCACAACGGCTACACCTTC.

The chain combines TRBV6-2 or TRBV6-3 with TRBJ2-1; 11 positions match TRBD1. Germline CDR1 reads MNHEY; CDR2 reads SVGEGT. The CDR3 is made up of 15 amino acids. J gave up 9 bases and V 2 bases, and 6 bases lay outside the gene matches. CDR3 coding DNA: TGTGCCAGCAGTTACGGAACGGGACAGGGGGGTGAGCAGTTCTTC. Protein: CASSYGTGQGGEQFF.

CDR3 amino acids: CASSLYRDRGTVGELFF. In DNA form, the CDR3 reads TGTGCCAGCTCACTGTACCGGGACAGGGGAACGGTCGGGGAGCTGTTTTTT. The J gene is TRBJ2-2, the V gene TRBV18; 10 positions agree with TRBD1. Germline trimming cut 4 bases from V and 7 bases from J; bases unmatched to any gene: 12. Germline-derived CDR1 and CDR2 are KGHSH and LQKENI. The CDR3 totals 17 residues. The whole variable domain, remainder taken from reference TRBV18 and TRBJ2-2, is NAGVMQNPRHLVRRRGQEARLRCSPMKGHSHVYWYRQLPEEGLKFMVYLQKENIIDESGMPKERFSAEFPKEGPSILRIQQVVRGDSAAYFCASSLYRDRGTVGELFFGEGSRLTVL.

This clone was seen a single time. The rearrangement links TRBV4-1 to TRBJ1-6; 12 bases match TRBD1. Losses at the gene ends were 4 bases for V and 6 bases for J; bases not matched to a gene: 7. The CDR3 covers 17 residues. Germline lookup yields CDR1 MGHRA and CDR2 YSYEKL. CDR3 in DNA: TGCGCCAGCAGCCCAGAGGGACAGGGGGCTCCTAATTCACCCCTCCACTTT. Protein: CASSPEGQGAPNSPLHF.

The chain carries TRBV21-1 and TRBJ2-2; TRBD1 is taken as the D call from the table, unchecked against the DNA. TRBV21-1 is an annotated pseudogene. The CDR3 loop spans 17 amino acids. CDR3 amino acids: CASKGGQTLSNTGELFF. CDR3 sequence (DNA): TGTGCCAGCAAAGGGGGACAGACACTCTCCAACACCGGGGAGCTGTTTTTT.

This clone occurred a few times. This chain links TRBV27 with TRBJ2-7; 9 bases are shared with TRBD1. CDR3 length equals 14 residues. Germline assignment: CDR1 MNHEY and CDR2 SMNVEV (reference sequence). The ends lost 3 bases at V and 3 bases at J; junction bases unmatched: 3. The CDR3 spells CASSLSTGGYEQYF. CDR3 nucleotides: TGTGCCAGCAGTTTGTCGACAGGGGGCTACGAGCAGTACTTC.

The CDR3 DNA reads as TGCGCCAGCAGCTCCGGGTGGAACACTGAAGCTTTCTTT. Its translation: CASSSGWNTEAFF. This rearrangement joins TRBV5-1 to TRBJ1-1; D not certain. There are 13 residues in the CDR3. Germline-derived CDR1 and CDR2 are SGHRS and YFSETQ. Trimming pared 3 bases from V and 1 base from J, leaving 7 bases between. The full variable domain, completed using reference TRBV5-1 and TRBJ1-1, is KAGVTQTPRYLIKTRGQQVTLSCSPISGHRSVSWYQQTPGQGLQFLFEYFSETQRNKGNFPGRFSGRQFSNSRSEMNVSTLELGDSALYLCASSSGWNTEAFFGQGTRLTVV.

Only a few counts were recorded for this clone. The DNA of the CDR3 is TGTGCCAGCAGCCCTCATGGCGGCCTCTGGGGGGGCGGGGAGCTGTTTTTT. Protein: CASSPHGGLWGGGELFF. The chain has TRBV7-2 and TRBJ2-2; 7 bases line up with TRBD2. V was clipped by 5 bases and J by 7 bases; unmatched bases: 16. CDR1 and CDR2 from the germline V gene are SGHTA and FQGNSA. CDR3 length: 17 residues.

The table lists this clone with a few counts. The chain has TRBV29-1 and TRBJ2-1; TRBD2 matches 11 bases. Trimming at V came to 7 bases and at J to 5 bases, leaving 4 bases not matched to a gene. The germline V gene encodes CDR1 SQVTM and CDR2 ANQGSEA. The CDR3 extends over 13 amino acids. CDR3 sequence (DNA): TGCAGCGGGGGGACTAGCGGACACAATGAGCAGTTCTTC. This translates into CSGGTSGHNEQFF.

The rearrangement joins TRBV5-1 to TRBJ2-7, with D tentatively TRBD2 (6 bases). This CDR3 spans 14 amino acids. The germline V gene has CDR1 SGHRS and CDR2 YFSETQ. The ends were cut back, 2 bases at V and 7 bases at J, with 16 bases in the middle. The DNA for the CDR3 is TGCGCCAGCAGCTTCTCATCGGGGGTGGGTGAGCAGTACTTC. The encoded protein is CASSFSSGVGEQYF.

The V call is TRBV12-3 or TRBV12-4, the J call TRBJ1-1; D gene unclear. The ends were cut back, 0 bases at V and 11 bases at J, with 7 bases in the middle. The length of the CDR3 is 11 residues. CDR3 DNA: TGTGCCAGCAGTTTAGCGGTGCGGGCTTTCTTT. Translated, it gives CASSLAVRAFF.

This clone appeared a few times. The rearrangement links TRBV29-1 to TRBJ1-3, with a tentative D call TRBD1 (5 bases). V lost 7 bases and J 2 bases, leaving 18 bases between the germline ends. This CDR3 has 15 residues. The germline gives CDR1 SQVTM, CDR2 ANQGSEA. CDR3 sequence reads: CSASSGTGPGNTIYF. CDR3 coding DNA: TGCAGCGCCTCCTCGGGCACAGGTCCTGGAAACACCATATATTTT.

This chain joins TRBV24-1 and TRBJ2-3; 8 nucleotides match TRBD1. The CDR3 totals 16 residues. Germline-derived CDR1 and CDR2 are KGHDR and SFDVKD. Trimming cost V 7 bases and J 6 bases; bases outside gene matches: 14. This CDR3 is CATSSAGTGLSDTQYF. CDR3 coding DNA: TGTGCCACCAGCTCCGCCGGGACAGGCCTCTCGGATACGCAGTATTTT.

This clone was seen only a few times. The CDR3 nucleotides are TGTGCCAGTAGTTTTAGAATGGACACTTCAGTCGTCACCTTC. Encoded protein: CASSFRMDTSVVTF. The chain combines TRBV19 with TRBJ1-2, with a possible D match to TRBD1 (5 bases). Trimming pared 5 bases from V and 13 bases from J, leaving 23 bases between. This CDR3 comprises 14 residues. Germline V gene lookup returns CDR1 LNHDA and CDR2 SQIVND (reference sequence).

Notes on this clone: At the DNA level, this CDR3 is encoded by other sequences in the same sample as well. This chain links TRBV27 with TRBJ1-2; TRBD1 agrees at 10 bases. The CDR3 totals 16 residues. V lost 5 bases, J lost 8 bases, and 14 bases stayed unmatched. Germline V gene lookup returns CDR1 MNHEY and CDR2 SMNVEV (reference sequence). CDR3 sequence (DNA): TGTGCCAGCAGTCCGCGACAGGGGGCGGGAGGGGGAGGCTACACCTTC. It encodes CASSPRQGAGGGGYTF.